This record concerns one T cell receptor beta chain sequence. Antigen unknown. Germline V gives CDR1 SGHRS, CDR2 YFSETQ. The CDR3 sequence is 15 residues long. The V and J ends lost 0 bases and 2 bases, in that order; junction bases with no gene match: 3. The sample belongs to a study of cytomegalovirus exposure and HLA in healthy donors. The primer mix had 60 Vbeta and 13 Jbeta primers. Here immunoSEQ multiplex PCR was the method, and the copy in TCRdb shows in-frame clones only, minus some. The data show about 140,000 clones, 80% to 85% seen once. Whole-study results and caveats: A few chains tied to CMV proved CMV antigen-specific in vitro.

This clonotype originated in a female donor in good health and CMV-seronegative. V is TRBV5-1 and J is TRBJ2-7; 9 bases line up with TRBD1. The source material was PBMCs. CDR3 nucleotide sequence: TGCGCCAGCAGCTTGGGGGACAGGGTAACCTACGAGCAGTACTTC. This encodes CASSLGDRVTYEQYF.